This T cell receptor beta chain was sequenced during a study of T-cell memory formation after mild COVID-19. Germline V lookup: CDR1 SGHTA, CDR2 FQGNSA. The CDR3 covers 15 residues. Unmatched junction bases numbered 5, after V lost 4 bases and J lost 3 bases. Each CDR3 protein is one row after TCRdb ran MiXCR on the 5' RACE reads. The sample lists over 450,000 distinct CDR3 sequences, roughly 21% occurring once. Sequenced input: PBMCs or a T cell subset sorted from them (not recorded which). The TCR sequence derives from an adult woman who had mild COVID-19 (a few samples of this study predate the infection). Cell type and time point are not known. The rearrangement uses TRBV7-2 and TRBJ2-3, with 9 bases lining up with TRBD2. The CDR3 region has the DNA TGTGCCAGCAGCTACAGACTAGCGGATACAGATACGCAGTATTTT. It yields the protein CASSYRLADTDTQYF.